This T cell receptor beta chain appears in the sequencing data of a study of blood T cell repertoires in COVID-19. Overall study: Researchers got acute and convalescent COVID-19 samples from the United States, Italy and Spain. From T cells, B-cell-depleted T cells, or PBMCs came the material, which was cDNA or gDNA.

This clone is a singleton in its sample. Per the original data handling: Reference gene primer amplification in the assay estimated nucleated cell counts. Method: immunoSEQ multiplex PCR; TCRdb's copy keeps in-frame clones and lacks some. For V, J and clone size, that table is used; D and trimming come from the DNA. The sample consists of about 60,000 clones, roughly 86% of them appearing once. The clonotype was recovered from a man aged 50 to 60 with active COVID-19. The source material was peripheral blood.

This CDR3 reads CAISRDGGASGDEQYF. In DNA, the CDR3 is TGTGCCATCAGTAGGGACGGGGGGGCCTCTGGGGACGAGCAGTACTTC. V is TRBV10-3 and J is TRBJ2-7; 8 bases are a match to TRBD2. The CDR3 has 16 residues. V gave up 5 bases and J gave up 5 bases; unmatched junction bases: 14. Germline V gene sequence: CDR1 ENHRY, CDR2 SYGVKD.